The 2 T cell receptor beta chains below all came from one sample that was sequenced in a study of shared clonotypes between healthy human individuals. The protocol was immunoSEQ multiplex PCR, while the TCRdb copy is restricted to in-frame clones and leaves out a portion. The sample comprises 550,000 to 700,000 clones, around 73% of which are singletons, and around 1.8% rests with the top ten. Sequencing was done on a sample of memory CD4+ T cells sorted from blood. Subset denoted: CD45RA-negative fraction. These TCRs come from a woman in her 30s in good health.

There are a few counts of this clone. Given a far larger clone just one base away, this is likely a sequencing read error. This same CDR3 is encoded by further DNA sequences in the sample. V and J are TRBV5-1 and TRBJ2-1; 7 bases fit TRBD2. The germline gives CDR1 SGHRS, CDR2 YFSETQ. The CDR3 loop spans 15 amino acids. The J segment lost 2 bases and the V segment lost 0 bases, leaving 2 bases of the junction unmatched. CDR3 DNA: TGCGCCAGCAGCTTGGCCAGCGGGGCCTACAATGAGCAGTTCTTC. Translation: CASSLASGAYNEQFF.

The chain carries TRBV19 and TRBJ2-7, with 7 bases identical to TRBD1. Germline V CDR1 and CDR2: LNHDA, SQIVND (reference sequence). Trimming removed 10 bases from V and 2 bases from J; junction bases left unmatched: 11. The CDR3 is 14 amino acids. The DNA of the CDR3 is TGTGCCACATCGGGACAGCTAGGGCCCTACGAGCAGTACTTC. Amino acid sequence: CATSGQLGPYEQYF.